The sequence of this TCR beta chain was determined in a study of blood T cell repertoires in COVID-19. About the research overall: Samples representing acute and convalescent COVID-19 were sourced from the United States, Italy and Spain. T cells, B-cell-depleted T cells, or PBMCs supplied cDNA or gDNA.

CDR1 and CDR2 from the germline V gene are SGHTA and FQGNSA. CDR3 length: 17 amino acids. V shed 3 bases and J 6 bases; nucleotides not matched to a gene: 11. Source study methods: Estimated nucleated cell counts came from reference gene primer amplification. Repertoires were generated with immunoSEQ multiplex PCR, while TCRdb's copy carries only in-frame clones and drops some. V, J and clone size reflect that table, while D and trimming were determined from the DNA. The sample consists of about 310,000 clones, 87% of them appearing once. A few counts support this clone. The genes are TRBV7-2 and TRBJ1-2, with 12 bases fitting TRBD1. The clonotype was recovered from a man aged 50 to 60 with active or convalescent COVID-19. Sequences were obtained from peripheral blood. In DNA form, the CDR3 reads TGTGCCAGCAGCTTGGCCTCTTCCGGGACAGGGGGCGATGGCTACACCTTC. It yields the protein CASSLASSGTGGDGYTF.